Below are 5 T cell receptor beta chains sequenced from a single sample in a study of shared clonotypes between healthy human individuals. Produced via immunoSEQ multiplex PCR; TCRdb's table is partial and in-frame only. The sample has approximately 740,000 clones; nearly 95% are singletons. Selected positively for CCR7 and CD45RO-negative, naive CD8 cells excluded terminally differentiated effector memory CD45RA+ cells. Sequenced: naive CD8+ T cells sorted from blood. The receptors come from a man aged 25 to 45 in good health.

V usage is TRBV7-8 and J usage is TRBJ2-7; D not certain. V lost 1 base to trimming and J lost 1 base, with 8 bases between them. The CDR3 has 14 residues. Germline CDR1 and CDR2: SGHVS and FQNEAQ. The CDR3 nucleotides read TGTGCCAGCAGCTTAGGCGCAGGTTCCTACGAGCAGTACTTC. It yields the protein CASSLGAGSYEQYF.

The chain joins TRBV27 to TRBJ2-3; tentatively, D is TRBD2 (6 bases). CDR1 MNHEY and CDR2 SMNVEV come from the germline V gene (reference sequence). The CDR3 is 15 amino acids. Trimming stripped 3 bases from V and 0 bases from J, with 10 bases between. The CDR3 DNA follows: TGTGCCAGCAGTTTCCAGCGGGTTAGCACAGATACGCAGTATTTT. Translated, it gives CASSFQRVSTDTQYF.

This chain links TRBV28 with TRBJ2-1; the match to TRBD1 covers 8 bases. The CDR3 totals 14 residues. Germline V lookup: CDR1 MDHEN, CDR2 SYDVKM. Germline trimming cut 11 bases from V and 8 bases from J; bases unmatched to any gene: 14. The chain's CDR3 is CALSRGQKSDEQFF. The CDR3 DNA follows: TGTGCCCTATCCAGGGGGCAGAAGAGCGATGAGCAGTTCTTC.

The V gene is TRBV9, the J gene TRBJ2-7; D might be TRBD1 (6 bases). Trimming took off 3 bases at V and 5 bases at J, with 15 bases between the two ends. CDR3 size: 14 residues. Per the germline V gene, CDR1 is SGDLS and CDR2 is YYNGEE. The CDR3 region is CASSAQSGGDEQYF. Here the CDR3 DNA reads TGTGCCAGCAGCGCCCAGAGTGGGGGCGACGAGCAGTACTTC.

This rearrangement joins TRBV9 to TRBJ2-6, with D uncertain. Trimming removed 0 bases from V and 4 bases from J, with 5 bases in between. Germline CDR1 reads SGDLS; CDR2 reads YYNGEE. The CDR3 runs to 14 residues. Here the CDR3 reads CASSVDWGANVLTF. CDR3 sequence (DNA): TGTGCCAGCAGCGTAGACTGGGGGGCCAACGTCCTGACTTTC.